Below, 24 T cell receptor beta chains from the same sample are listed, as sequenced in a study of radiation and T cells in renal cell carcinoma. Sequencing used immunoSEQ multiplex PCR; TCRdb keeps in-frame clones, though not all of them. In the table there are some 150,000 clones, around four fifths of which are singletons. Described time point: baseline pretreatment blood. The sample's treatment: 15 Gy SBRT to primary tumor, nephrectomy 4 weeks later. This specimen consisted of blood, obtained from a patient whose treatment included radiotherapy and nephrectomy. Receptors were obtained from a woman between 50 and 59 years old with renal cell carcinoma.

J is TRBJ2-7 and V is TRBV5-1, with D possibly being TRBD2 (5 bases). The CDR3 is made up of 13 amino acids. Germline lookup yields CDR1 SGHRS and CDR2 YFSETQ. The V gene lost 0 bases and the J gene lost 4 bases, with 8 bases spanning the gap. The CDR3 is CASSLGTGYEQYF. CDR3 bases: TGCGCCAGCAGCTTGGGGACTGGATACGAGCAGTACTTC.

The chain combines TRBV10-2 with TRBJ1-2; D may be TRBD1 (5 bases). The CDR3 covers 13 residues. CDR1 WSHSY and CDR2 SAAADI come from the germline V gene. V lost 8 bases and J 4 bases, leaving 14 bases between the germline ends. For the CDR3, the DNA is TGCGCCAGCTCCGAATCAGGGAGCTATGGCTACACCTTC. Protein product: CASSESGSYGYTF.

The rearrangement joins TRBV28 to TRBJ2-7; D gene unclear. This CDR3 is 12 amino acids long. In germline, CDR1 is MDHEN, CDR2 SYDVKM. V was pared by 2 bases and J by 7 bases, with 9 bases between. The CDR3 loop reads CASSLLSSEQYF. The CDR3 coding sequence is TGTGCCAGCAGTTTACTCTCTTCGGAGCAGTACTTC.

DNA of the CDR3: TGTGCCAGCAGCTTTTCGGGGGTGCAGTTCTTC. Translated: CASSFSGVQFF. J is TRBJ2-1 and V is TRBV11-2; possible D gene TRBD2, 6 bases. Germline lookup yields CDR1 SGHAT and CDR2 FQNNGV. This CDR3 is 11 amino acids long. The V gene lost 3 bases and the J gene lost 12 bases, with 9 bases spanning the gap.

The DNA of the CDR3 is TGTGCCAGCAGCTTAGGTCGGTCCCGGGAAGGAGAGACCCAGTACTTC. Its protein is CASSLGRSREGETQYF. The chain combines TRBV7-2 with TRBJ2-5, with TRBD2 as a possible D gene (5 bases). The germline CDR1 and CDR2 sequences are SGHTA and FQGNSA. Trimming stripped 1 base from V and 4 bases from J, with 16 bases between. The CDR3 is made up of 16 amino acids.

J is TRBJ2-3 and V is TRBV4-3; TRBD2 aligns across 11 bases. The CDR3 is 16 amino acids. The J segment lost 2 bases and the V segment lost 4 bases, leaving 5 bases of the junction unmatched. Germline CDR1 reads LGHNA; CDR2 reads YSLEER. Written as DNA, the CDR3 is TGCGCCAGCAGCCCCGGGACTAGCGGACACACAGATACGCAGTATTTT. Amino acids: CASSPGTSGHTDTQYF.

The V and J genes are TRBV6-6 and TRBJ2-7; D not certain. The CDR3 extends over 15 amino acids. Between the trimmed V and J ends, which lost 2 bases and 2 bases, there was a span of 13 bases. Germline V gives CDR1 MNHNY, CDR2 SVGAGI (reference sequence). The DNA of the CDR3 is TGTGCCAGCAGTTACGATTACGTCGATCCCTACGAGCAGTACTTC. Encoded protein: CASSYDYVDPYEQYF.

This clone was observed many times. The chain uses TRBV14 and TRBJ1-6, with no clear D. The ends were cut back, 4 bases at V and 8 bases at J, with 6 bases in the middle. The CDR3 length is 12 residues. Germline V gene sequence: CDR1 SGHDN, CDR2 FVKESK. Here the CDR3 reads CASSLVDSPLHF. The CDR3 coding sequence is TGTGCCAGCAGCCTAGTAGATTCACCCCTCCACTTT.

This sequence joins TRBV5-1 and TRBJ1-1; 8 nucleotides line up with TRBD1. Germline assignment: CDR1 SGHRS and CDR2 YFSETQ. This CDR3 has 13 residues. V shed 5 bases, J shed 6 bases, and the junction held 6 bases outside the gene matches. DNA of the CDR3: TGCGCCAGCAGACCAGGGGGCGGACCTGAAGCTTTCTTT. Translated, it gives CASRPGGGPEAFF.

This chain uses TRBV10-3 with TRBJ1-2; 9 bases match TRBD1. V trimming: 10 bases; J trimming: 8 bases; junction bases outside the gene matches: 8. The CDR3 is 12 amino acids. Germline V gene sequence: CDR1 ENHRY, CDR2 SYGVKD. CDR3 residues: CATARDREGYTF. The CDR3 DNA follows: TGTGCCACCGCCCGGGACAGGGAGGGCTACACCTTC.

V is TRBV6-6 and J is TRBJ2-1; a weak D match, TRBD2 (5 bases). V shed 4 bases and J shed 6 bases, with 13 bases lying between them. CDR3 length equals 14 residues. Germline-derived CDR1 and CDR2 are MNHNY and SVGAGI (reference sequence). The CDR3 here is CASSSGLGSNEQFF. In DNA, the CDR3 is TGTGCCAGCAGTTCGGGATTGGGATCCAATGAGCAGTTCTTC.

The rearrangement links TRBV5-1 to TRBJ2-7; 9 nucleotides line up with TRBD1. The CDR3 covers 15 residues. The germline gives CDR1 SGHRS, CDR2 YFSETQ. The ends lost 4 bases at V and 4 bases at J; junction bases unmatched: 9. The CDR3 sequence is CASSDTGTGNYEQYF. In DNA form, the CDR3 reads TGCGCCAGCAGCGATACCGGGACAGGGAATTACGAGCAGTACTTC.

The CDR3 loop is CASSLGGTVEAFF. The CDR3 DNA sequence: TGTGCCAGCAGCTTAGGGGGGACAGTAGAAGCTTTCTTT. This chain links TRBV7-6 with TRBJ1-1; TRBD1 matches at 7 bases. The germline V gene has CDR1 SGHVS and CDR2 FNYEAQ. Trimming cost V 1 base and J 8 bases; bases outside gene matches: 4. The CDR3 extends over 13 amino acids. The variable domain in full, completed from reference TRBV7-6 and TRBJ1-1, reads GAGVSQSPRYKVTKRGQDVALRCDPISGHVSLYWYRQALGQGPEFLTYFNYEAQQDKSGLPNDRFSAERPEGSISTLTIQRTEQRDSAMYRCASSLGGTVEAFFGQGTRLTVV.

Comments on this clone: This may stem from a read error, because a much larger clone lies one nucleotide away. The V call is TRBV7-9, the J call TRBJ1-1; unclear D gene. This CDR3 is 13 amino acids long. Per germline, CDR1 SEHNR and CDR2 FQNEAQ (reference sequence). V lost 1 base to trimming and J lost 0 bases, with 3 bases between them. CDR3 protein: CASSLEMNTEAFF. The CDR3 nucleotides read TGTGCCAGCAGCTTAGAGATGAACACTGAAGCTTTCTTT.

V usage is TRBV2 and J usage is TRBJ1-2; unclear D gene. The CDR3 is made up of 14 amino acids. Per the germline V gene, CDR1 is SNHLY and CDR2 is FYNNEI. Trimming removed 6 bases from V and 5 bases from J, with 16 bases in between. CDR3 nucleotide sequence: TGTGCCAGCAGAGCTACTTTGCCCCCTTATGGCTACACCTTC. This encodes CASRATLPPYGYTF.

The rearrangement links TRBV7-9 to TRBJ1-1; perhaps TRBD1 as D (5 bases). V was cut by 3 bases and J by 0 bases, with 8 bases left in between. Looked up from germline, CDR1 is SEHNR and CDR2 is FQNEAQ (reference sequence). The CDR3 totals 14 residues. This CDR3 reads CASSLGPLNTEAFF. DNA of the CDR3: TGTGCCAGCAGCTTGGGACCCCTGAACACTGAAGCTTTCTTT. The variable domain in full, with the rest retrieved from reference TRBV7-9 and TRBJ1-1, is DTGVSQNPRHKITKRGQNVTFRCDPISEHNRLYWYRQTLGQGPEFLTYFQNEAQLEKSRLLSDRFSAERPKGSFSTLEIQRTEQGDSAMYLCASSLGPLNTEAFFGQGTRLTVV.

This clone was counted only a few times. V is TRBV4-3 and J is TRBJ2-7, with D perhaps matching TRBD1 (6 bases). Germline values: CDR1 LGHNA, CDR2 YSLEER. The germline V and J ends were trimmed by 0 bases and 7 bases, with 13 bases remaining between them. This CDR3 is built from 14 residues. For the CDR3, the DNA is TGCGCCAGCAGCCAAGATACAGGGCAGGGGGAGCAGTACTTC. Amino acid sequence: CASSQDTGQGEQYF.

The chain is built from TRBV5-4 and TRBJ1-6, with 8 bases lining up with TRBD1. CDR1 and CDR2 (germline): SGHNT, YYREEE (reference sequence). CDR3 size: 16 residues. J lost 5 bases, V lost 5 bases, and 9 bases had no gene match. The CDR3 DNA sequence: TGTGCCAGCAGGCAGGACCTGACAGGGGATAATTCACCCCTCCACTTT. Residues: CASRQDLTGDNSPLHF.

This chain uses TRBV7-9 with TRBJ2-3, with D hard to call. The CDR3 length is 14 residues. Trimming removed 6 bases from V and 1 base from J, with 11 bases in between. In germline, CDR1 is SEHNR, CDR2 FQNEAQ (reference sequence). Written as DNA, the CDR3 is TGTGCCAGCAGGAGACTTGTGGGCACAGATACGCAGTATTTT. Protein product: CASRRLVGTDTQYF.

The chain recombines TRBV7-2 with TRBJ2-7, with D possibly TRBD1 on 6 matching bases. V shed 5 bases and J shed 2 bases, with 16 bases lying between them. This CDR3 is 15 amino acids long. CDR1 SGHTA and CDR2 FQGNSA come from the germline V gene. CDR3 protein: CASSRAGTPTYEQYF. The CDR3 DNA reads as TGTGCCAGCAGCCGGGCCGGGACACCAACCTACGAGCAGTACTTC.

The chain uses TRBV2 and TRBJ1-2; D is possibly TRBD1 (5 bases). Trimming left V 4 bases short and J 4 bases short, with 13 bases between. This CDR3 comprises 14 residues. CDR1 and CDR2 (germline): SNHLY, FYNNEI. The CDR3 loop reads CASSGGGDGYGYTF. In DNA form, the CDR3 reads TGTGCCAGCAGTGGTGGAGGGGATGGCTATGGCTACACCTTC.

The chain couples TRBV7-2 to TRBJ2-7; D unresolved. This CDR3 has 12 amino acids. V shed 3 bases and J shed 3 bases, with 6 bases lying between them. Per germline, CDR1 SGHTA and CDR2 FQGNSA. As DNA, the CDR3 is TGTGCCAGCAGCTTGTTTTTCTACGAGCAGTACTTC. Amino acid sequence: CASSLFFYEQYF.

The chain carries TRBV5-4 and TRBJ2-7; D might be TRBD1 or TRBD2, each matching 5 bases. The germline CDR1 and CDR2 sequences are SGHNT and YYREEE (reference sequence). This CDR3 region has 15 residues. V was clipped by 4 bases and J by 3 bases, with 17 bases between them. The CDR3 nucleotides are TGTGCCAGCAGCCCTGACTCGGGACGGGTCTACGAGCAGTACTTC. This encodes CASSPDSGRVYEQYF.

The rearrangement links TRBV9 to TRBJ2-7; D may be TRBD1 (5 bases). This CDR3 spans 14 amino acids. In germline, CDR1 is SGDLS, CDR2 YYNGEE. V was clipped by 0 bases and J by 2 bases, with 9 bases between them. The CDR3 here is CASSVGGSTYEQYF. DNA of the CDR3: TGTGCCAGCAGCGTAGGGGGCAGCACCTACGAGCAGTACTTC.